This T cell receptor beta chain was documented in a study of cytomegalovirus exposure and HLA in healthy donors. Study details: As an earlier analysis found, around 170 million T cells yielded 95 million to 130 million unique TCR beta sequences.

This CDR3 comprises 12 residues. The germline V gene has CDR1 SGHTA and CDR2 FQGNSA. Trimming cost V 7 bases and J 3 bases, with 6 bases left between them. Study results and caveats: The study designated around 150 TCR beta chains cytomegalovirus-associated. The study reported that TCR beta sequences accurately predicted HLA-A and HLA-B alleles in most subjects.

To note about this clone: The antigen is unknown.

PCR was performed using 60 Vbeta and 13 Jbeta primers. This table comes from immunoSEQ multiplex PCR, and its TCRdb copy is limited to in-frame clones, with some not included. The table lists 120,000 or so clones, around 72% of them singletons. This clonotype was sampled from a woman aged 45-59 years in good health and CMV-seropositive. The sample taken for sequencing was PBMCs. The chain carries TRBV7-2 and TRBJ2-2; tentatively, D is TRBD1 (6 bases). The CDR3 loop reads CASNRDTGELFF. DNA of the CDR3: TGTGCCAGCAACAGGGACACCGGGGAGCTGTTTTTT. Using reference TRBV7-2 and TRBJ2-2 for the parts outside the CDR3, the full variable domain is GAGVSQSPSNKVTEKGKDVELRCDPISGHTALYWYRQSLGQGLEFLIYFQGNSAPDKSGLPSDRFSAERTGGSVSTLTIQRTQQEDSAVYLCASNRDTGELFFGEGSRLTVL.